These 7 T cell receptor beta chains came from one sample sequenced in a study of cytomegalovirus exposure and HLA in healthy donors. The PCR made use of 60 Vbeta and 13 Jbeta primers. The table came from immunoSEQ multiplex PCR; TCRdb's copy has only in-frame clones and leaves some out. The sample carries tens of thousands of clones, roughly 79% recorded once. Input material: PBMCs. The receptors shown here come from a man aged 45-65 years in good health and CMV-seronegative.

V gene TRBV5-1 combines with J gene TRBJ2-3; 8 bases fit TRBD2. Losses at the gene ends were 4 bases for V and 5 bases for J; bases not matched to a gene: 9. This CDR3 comprises 15 residues. Germline CDR1 is SGHRS and CDR2 is YFSETQ. The CDR3 spells CASSPRGVQVDTQYF. For the CDR3, the DNA is TGCGCCAGCAGCCCGCGGGGGGTCCAAGTAGATACGCAGTATTTT.

The CDR3 DNA follows: TGTGCCAGCAGCCAAAGGGGATCTAGCGGGAGCTCCTACGAGCAGTACTTC. This gives the protein CASSQRGSSGSSYEQYF. V gene TRBV11-3 combines with J gene TRBJ2-7; 10 positions match TRBD2. The germline CDR1 and CDR2 sequences are SGHNT and YENEEA. V dropped 5 bases and J dropped 0; count of bases not matched to a gene: 10. CDR3 size: 17 residues. The full variable domain, with the rest looked up from reference TRBV11-3 and TRBJ2-7, is EAGVVQSPRYKIIEKKQPVAFWCNPISGHNTLYWYLQNLGQGPELLIRYENEEAVDDSQLPKDRFSAERLKGVDSTLKIQPAELGDSAVYLCASSQRGSSGSSYEQYFGPGTRLTVT.

This rearrangement joins TRBV10-1 to TRBJ1-2; no firm D call. This CDR3 spans 19 amino acids. The germline V and J ends were trimmed by 3 bases and 3 bases, with 26 bases remaining between them. Germline loops: CDR1 WNHNN, CDR2 SYGVQD (reference sequence). CDR3 region: CASSEDWRGHRTSDYGYTF. The CDR3 coding sequence is TGCGCCAGCAGTGAAGATTGGCGTGGGCACAGAACGTCTGACTATGGCTACACCTTC.

V is TRBV5-1 and J is TRBJ1-1; D perhaps matches TRBD1 (6 bases). The CDR3 length is 13 residues. CDR1 SGHRS and CDR2 YFSETQ come from the germline V gene. Trimming stripped 2 bases from V and 7 bases from J, with 12 bases between. CDR3 sequence (DNA): TGCGCCAGCAGCTTAGGGGGAATCAATGAAGCTTTCTTT. As protein: CASSLGGINEAFF.

This rearrangement joins TRBV6-1 to TRBJ2-3, with TRBD2 identical over 15 bases. Germline values: CDR1 MNHNS, CDR2 SASEGT. V shed 3 bases, J shed 6 bases, and the junction held 4 bases outside the gene matches. The CDR3 consists of 16 residues. DNA for the CDR3: TGTGCCAGCAGTGACGGACTAGCGGGGGGGTGGGATACGCAGTATTTT. Translation: CASSDGLAGGWDTQYF.

This chain joins TRBV5-6 and TRBJ1-2, with TRBD1 matching 7 bases. Germline V gene data show CDR1 as SGHDT and CDR2 as YYEEEE. Losses at the gene ends were 4 bases for V and 5 bases for J; bases not matched to a gene: 11. The CDR3 has 15 residues. CDR3 amino acids: CASSPGTVGAYGYTF. CDR3 bases: TGTGCCAGCAGCCCGGGGACAGTGGGGGCGTATGGCTACACCTTC.

The rearrangement joins TRBV5-4 to TRBJ1-1, with D unresolved. The germline V gene has CDR1 SGHNT and CDR2 YYREEE (reference sequence). V lost 2 bases to trimming and J lost 1 base, with 15 bases between them. The CDR3 has 16 residues. DNA for the CDR3: TGTGCCAGCAGCTTCCCTTCCATTGGCCAGAACACTGAAGCTTTCTTT. Residues: CASSFPSIGQNTEAFF.